This paragraph covers one TCR beta chain sequence. What it binds is not known. The sample belongs to a study of identical twins. Template switching added a universal primer site; cDNA carried unique molecular identifiers. MiXCR was run by TCRdb on the 5' RACE reads, yielding one entry per CDR3 protein. The data show more than 200,000 distinct CDR3 sequences, less than 9.5% seen once. Trimming stripped 0 bases from V and 0 bases from J, with 9 bases between. This CDR3 region has 15 residues. Looked up from germline, CDR1 is SNHLY and CDR2 is FYNNEI. Findings of the study overall: Out-of-frame alpha sequences common to twins exhibited a surplus of low generation probability. Weaker excess twin sharing was seen among beta out-of-frame sequences.

The source of this sequence is a woman aged 18 to 35 in good health. The chain couples TRBV2 to TRBJ2-7; D unresolved. The sequencing input was memory (CD45RO+) T cells sorted from blood. CDR3: CASSEAPANSYEQYF. CDR3 in DNA: TGTGCCAGCAGTGAAGCCCCGGCTAACTCCTACGAGCAGTACTTC. Full variable domain (outside the CDR3, taken from reference TRBV2 and TRBJ2-7): EPEVTQTPSHQVTQMGQEVILRCVPISNHLYFYWYRQILGQKVEFLVSFYNNEISEKSEIFDDQFSVERPDGSNFTLKIRSTKLEDSAMYFCASSEAPANSYEQYFGPGTRLTVT.